This record looks at one T cell receptor (beta chain) sequence and its context. Germline V gene sequence: CDR1 ENHRY, CDR2 SYGVKD. This CDR3 contains 17 residues. The ends lost 8 bases at V and 0 bases at J; junction bases unmatched: 11. The data are from a study of blood T cell repertoires in COVID-19. Per the original data handling: For nucleated cells, counts were estimated from reference gene primer amplification. The protocol was immunoSEQ multiplex PCR, while the TCRdb copy is restricted to in-frame clones and leaves out a portion. For V, J and clone size, that table is used; D and trimming come from the DNA. This table has approximately 65,000 clones, approximately 70% appearing once. Cohorts were based on clinical histories the participants reported. Those designated as exposed participants met a COVID-19 case within 2 weeks before study entry.

This TCR was sampled from a woman aged 55-70 years who had been exposed to COVID-19. The chain employs TRBV10-3 and TRBJ2-2, with 8 nucleotides matching TRBD1. Source material: PBMCs or T cells enriched from blood (not recorded which). The CDR3 DNA is TGTGCCATCGCTTATCCCAGGGGGCGGCCGAACACCGGGGAGCTGTTTTTT. Translating it yields CAIAYPRGRPNTGELFF.